This is a list of T cell receptor beta chains from one sample in a study of spatial heterogeneity in lung cancer. TCRdb re-derived calls from the 5' RACE reads in MiXCR, one entry per CDR3 protein. The sample holds 100,000 to 110,000 distinct CDR3 sequences, 3.5% to 5% seen once. The source material was lung tumor tissue, sampled at surgery. Every receptor here comes from a male donor with early-stage non-small cell lung cancer. Both conserved end residues are part of each CDR3. D genes are given only for firm matches. Expanded clones are given a class, and other clones once, few, many or no size at all.

CDR3: CAISGQANTGELFF; DNA: TGTGCCATTTCGGGACAGGCGAACACCGGGGAGCTGTTTTTT; V: TRBV10-3; size: many; D: TRBD1; J: TRBJ2-2
CDR3: CASSSGRANYNEQFF; DNA: TGTGCCAGCAGTAGCGGGAGGGCCAACTACAATGAGCAGTTCTTC; V: TRBV27; size: many; D: TRBD2; J: TRBJ2-1
CDR3: CASSLGSGSDEQFF; DNA: TGTGCCAGCAGCTTAGGGAGCGGGAGCGATGAGCAGTTCTTC; V: TRBV7-6; size: many; D: TRBD2; J: TRBJ2-1
CDR3: CSARDELAGVRSYNEQFF; DNA: TGCAGTGCTAGAGATGAACTAGCGGGAGTCAGGTCCTACAATGAGCAGTTCTTC; V: TRBV20-1; size: many; D: TRBD2; J: TRBJ2-1
CDR3: CASSRQASSYNEQFF; DNA: TGTGCCAGCAGTCGACAGGCTAGCTCCTACAATGAGCAGTTCTTC; V: TRBV12-3/TRBV12-4; size: many; D: NA; J: TRBJ2-1
CDR3: CASSSLGQPETQYF; DNA: TGTGCCAGCAGTTCGCTGGGACAGCCAGAGACCCAGTACTTC; V: TRBV12-3/TRBV12-4; size: many; D: TRBD1; J: TRBJ2-5
CDR3: CASSQKGGTQYF; DNA: TGTGCCAGCAGCCAAAAGGGAGGTACGCAGTATTTT; V: TRBV3-1; size: many; D: NA; J: TRBJ2-3
CDR3: CASSDEGHSGNTIYF; DNA: TGTGCCAGCAGTGATGAGGGCCACTCTGGAAACACCATATATTTT; V: TRBV12-3/TRBV12-4; size: many; D: NA; J: TRBJ1-3
CDR3: CASSQVFGGELFF; DNA: TGCGCCAGCAGCCAAGTCTTTGGCGGGGAGCTGTTTTTT; V: TRBV4-1; size: many; D: NA; J: TRBJ2-2
CDR3: CASSRYLSSSTDTQYF; DNA: TGCGCCAGCAGCCGGTACTTAAGTTCCTCTACAGATACGCAGTATTTT; V: TRBV4-1; size: few; D: NA; J: TRBJ2-3
CDR3: CASSQVGLAEYNEQFF; DNA: TGCGCCAGCAGCCAAGTCGGACTAGCGGAGTACAATGAGCAGTTCTTC; V: TRBV4-1; size: NA; D: TRBD2; J: TRBJ2-1
CDR3: CASPPTFPGQGLMNTEAFF; DNA: TGTGCCAGCCCTCCAACGTTTCCGGGACAGGGACTCATGAACACTGAAGCTTTCTTT; V: TRBV6-6; size: many; D: TRBD1; J: TRBJ1-1
CDR3: CASSLGEHEQFF; DNA: TGTGCCAGCAGTTTAGGGGAACATGAGCAGTTCTTC; V: TRBV28; size: many; D: NA; J: TRBJ2-1
CDR3: CASSLKAGTGAYYGYTF; DNA: TGTGCCAGCAGCTTAAAGGCTGGGACAGGGGCCTACTATGGCTACACCTTC; V: TRBV7-3; size: many; D: TRBD1; J: TRBJ1-2
CDR3: CASSSSVGTEAFF; DNA: TGTGCCAGCAGTTCCTCCGTCGGGACTGAAGCTTTCTTT; V: TRBV27; size: few; D: NA; J: TRBJ1-1
CDR3: CASSPLRDGNTGELFF; DNA: TGTGCCAGCTCACCACTCCGGGATGGGAACACCGGGGAGCTGTTTTTT; V: TRBV18; size: few; D: NA; J: TRBJ2-2
CDR3: CASSLVQTGELFF; DNA: TGTGCCAGCAGTTTAGTACAGACCGGGGAGCTGTTTTTT; V: TRBV12-3/TRBV12-4; size: many; D: NA; J: TRBJ2-2
CDR3: CASSPLAGGLSGFEQYF; DNA: TGCGCCAGCAGCCCACTAGCGGGAGGGTTATCGGGATTCGAGCAGTACTTC; V: TRBV5-1; size: few; D: TRBD2; J: TRBJ2-7
CDR3: CASSSFAGELFF; DNA: TGTGCCAGCAGCTCATTCGCCGGGGAGCTGTTTTTT; V: TRBV5-4; size: many; D: NA; J: TRBJ2-2
CDR3: CATSRVGQSTGELFF; DNA: TGTGCCACCAGCAGAGTGGGACAAAGCACCGGGGAGCTGTTTTTT; V: TRBV15; size: many; D: NA; J: TRBJ2-2
CDR3: CASTSSGANVLTF; DNA: TGTGCCAGCACGAGCTCTGGGGCCAACGTCCTGACTTTC; V: TRBV3-1; size: many; D: NA; J: TRBJ2-6
CDR3: CASSRTGGLNTEAFF; DNA: TGTGCCAGCAGCCGGACAGGGGGCCTGAACACTGAAGCTTTCTTT; V: TRBV14; size: few; D: TRBD1; J: TRBJ1-1
CDR3: CASQQPGVRQPQHF; DNA: TGTGCCAGCCAACAACCGGGGGTACGTCAGCCCCAGCATTTT; V: TRBV28; size: many; D: NA; J: TRBJ1-5
CDR3: CASSLDQETQYF; DNA: TGTGCCAGCAGCTTAGATCAAGAGACCCAGTACTTC; V: TRBV11-2; size: many; D: NA; J: TRBJ2-5
CDR3: CASNHPSGRVYNEQFF; DNA: TGTGCCAGCAACCACCCGAGCGGGAGGGTTTACAATGAGCAGTTCTTC; V: TRBV12-3/TRBV12-4; size: many; D: TRBD2; J: TRBJ2-1
CDR3: CAISESTGGPDTQYF; DNA: TGTGCCATCAGTGAGTCTACAGGGGGTCCAGATACGCAGTATTTT; V: TRBV10-3; size: many; D: TRBD1; J: TRBJ2-3
CDR3: CASREVTSSYNEQFF; DNA: TGTGCCAGCAGAGAGGTGACAAGCTCCTACAATGAGCAGTTCTTC; V: TRBV2; size: many; D: NA; J: TRBJ2-1
CDR3: CASSLRGNDAYGYTF; DNA: TGTGCCAGCAGCTTACGAGGAAACGATGCCTATGGCTACACCTTC; V: TRBV7-9; size: many; D: NA; J: TRBJ1-2
CDR3: CASTLNTEAFF; DNA: TGTGCCAGCACCCTGAACACTGAAGCTTTCTTT; V: TRBV7-9; size: many; D: NA; J: TRBJ1-1
CDR3: CASNFGGLAGYEQYF; DNA: TGTGCCAGCAACTTCGGCGGACTAGCGGGCTACGAGCAGTACTTC; V: TRBV28; size: many; D: TRBD2; J: TRBJ2-7
CDR3: CASSQDSGTGMFF; DNA: TGTGCCAGCAGCCAAGATTCCGGGACAGGGATGTTTTTT; V: TRBV3-1; size: many; D: TRBD1; J: TRBJ1-4
CDR3: CASSSGTVRTEAFF; DNA: TGTGCCAGCAGCTCCGGGACAGTTCGGACTGAAGCTTTCTTT; V: TRBV6-5; size: few; D: TRBD1; J: TRBJ1-1
CDR3: CSVIQSWGNIQYF; DNA: TGCAGCGTCATACAATCTTGGGGGAACATTCAGTACTTC; V: TRBV29-1; size: many; D: NA; J: TRBJ2-4
CDR3: CASSFGMGDTEAFF; DNA: TGCGCCAGCAGCTTTGGGATGGGGGACACTGAAGCTTTCTTT; V: TRBV5-1; size: many; D: NA; J: TRBJ1-1
CDR3: CASSATGTSREQFF; DNA: TGTGCCAGCAGTGCAACGGGAACTAGTCGCGAGCAGTTCTTC; V: TRBV12-3/TRBV12-4; size: many; D: NA; J: TRBJ2-1
CDR3: CASTWRRSEGEQFF; DNA: TGCGCCAGCACTTGGCGGAGGTCCGAGGGTGAGCAGTTCTTC; V: TRBV10-2; size: many; D: NA; J: TRBJ2-1
CDR3: CTSRRDRLSYNEQFF; DNA: TGTACCAGCAGAAGGGATAGGCTCTCCTACAATGAGCAGTTCTTC; V: TRBV2; size: many; D: NA; J: TRBJ2-1
CDR3: CSAAEGPQRPQHF; DNA: TGCAGTGCTGCAGAGGGACCCCAAAGGCCCCAGCATTTT; V: TRBV20-1; size: many; D: NA; J: TRBJ1-5
CDR3: CATASQREKLNEQFF; DNA: TGTGCCACTGCAAGCCAGCGGGAGAAGTTGAATGAGCAGTTCTTC; V: TRBV11-2; size: many; D: TRBD2; J: TRBJ2-1
CDR3: CASSVANRGLRKESTDTQYF; DNA: TGTGCCAGCAGCGTAGCAAACAGGGGGCTACGGAAGGAGAGCACAGATACGCAGTATTTT; V: TRBV9; size: many; D: TRBD1; J: TRBJ2-3
CDR3: CSVARGGTGELFF; DNA: TGCAGCGTAGCCCGGGGGGGCACCGGGGAGCTGTTTTTT; V: TRBV29-1; size: many; D: TRBD2; J: TRBJ2-2
CDR3: CASRKGDRRVEAFF; DNA: TGTGCCAGCAGAAAGGGAGACAGGCGGGTTGAGGCTTTCTTT; V: TRBV6-2/TRBV6-3; size: many; D: NA; J: TRBJ1-1
CDR3: CASSLSGSYEQYF; DNA: TGTGCCAGCAGTCTTAGCGGTTCCTACGAGCAGTACTTC; V: TRBV27; size: many; D: NA; J: TRBJ2-7
CDR3: CASSLLLGGSTDTQYF; DNA: TGCGCCAGCAGCTTACTATTAGGCGGGAGCACAGATACGCAGTATTTT; V: TRBV5-1; size: many; D: NA; J: TRBJ2-3
CDR3: CASHRGGVGYTF; DNA: TGTGCCAGCCATAGGGGGGGCGTTGGCTACACCTTC; V: TRBV12-3/TRBV12-4; size: many; D: NA; J: TRBJ1-2
CDR3: CSVGHPLRGRGNEQFF; DNA: TGCAGCGTTGGTCACCCCTTACGAGGGAGGGGGAATGAGCAGTTCTTC; V: TRBV29-1; size: NA; D: NA; J: TRBJ2-1
CDR3: CASSSLTGPTNEKLFF; DNA: TGCGCCAGCAGCAGCTTGACGGGCCCAACTAATGAAAAACTGTTTTTT; V: TRBV4-1; size: NA; D: NA; J: TRBJ1-4
CDR3: CARLAVLEQFF; DNA: TGTGCCAGATTAGCTGTACTTGAGCAGTTCTTC; V: TRBV5-6; size: NA; D: NA; J: TRBJ2-1
CDR3: CASSLAGGLGEAFF; DNA: TGTGCCAGCAGTTTAGCAGGGGGGCTAGGCGAGGCTTTCTTT; V: TRBV27; size: NA; D: TRBD1; J: TRBJ1-1
CDR3: CASSLLLSNTGELFF; DNA: TGTGCCAGCAGCCTTTTGCTATCGAACACCGGGGAGCTGTTTTTT; V: TRBV14; size: few; D: NA; J: TRBJ2-2
CDR3: CASSLGLYYQAFF; DNA: TGTGCCAGCAGTTTGGGCCTTTACTACCAAGCTTTCTTT; V: TRBV27; size: many; D: NA; J: TRBJ1-1
CDR3: CASSPLDTQYF; DNA: TGCGCCAGCAGCCCCCTAGATACGCAGTATTTT; V: TRBV5-1; size: many; D: NA; J: TRBJ2-3
CDR3: CASSLWRGQETQYF; DNA: TGTGCCAGCAGCTTATGGCGGGGGCAAGAGACCCAGTACTTC; V: TRBV7-9; size: many; D: TRBD2; J: TRBJ2-5
CDR3: CASSPWTGVYEQYF; DNA: TGTGCCAGCAGCCCATGGACAGGGGTCTACGAGCAGTACTTC; V: TRBV7-9; size: few; D: TRBD1; J: TRBJ2-7
CDR3: CATGDSYNEQFF; DNA: TGTGCCACCGGGGATTCCTACAATGAGCAGTTCTTC; V: TRBV24-1; size: NA; D: NA; J: TRBJ2-1
CDR3: CASSYRRETNEQFF; DNA: TGTGCCAGCAGTTACAGGCGGGAGACCAATGAGCAGTTCTTC; V: TRBV12-3/TRBV12-4; size: many; D: TRBD2; J: TRBJ2-1
CDR3: CSVGQDYEQYF; DNA: TGCAGCGTTGGACAGGACTACGAGCAGTACTTC; V: TRBV29-1; size: few; D: NA; J: TRBJ2-7